This TCR beta chain derives from a study of cytomegalovirus exposure and HLA in healthy donors. The CDR3 consists of 12 residues. Germline lookup yields CDR1 LNHDA and CDR2 SQIVND (reference sequence). V was cut by 0 bases and J by 7 bases, with 6 bases left in between. The PCR made use of 60 Vbeta and 13 Jbeta primers. Per the original methods: Among the unique TCR beta chains that a later analysis counted, about 84 million in all, 9.5 million to 11 million were shared. Here immunoSEQ multiplex PCR was the method, and the copy in TCRdb shows in-frame clones only, minus some. V, J and clone size are those of that table, while D and trimming were read from the DNA. The table has approximately 120,000 clones, roughly 76% seen once.

The rearrangement links TRBV19 to TRBJ2-5; unclear D gene. The source of this sequence is a woman aged 55 to 70 in good health and CMV-seropositive. Material: PBMCs. The CDR3: CASSIDQSTQYF. CDR3 sequence (DNA): TGTGCCAGTAGTATAGATCAGTCGACCCAGTACTTC.